These T cell receptor beta chains were read from a single sample in a study of T cells expressing NK-cell markers. TCRdb re-called the 5' RACE reads and gives one entry per CDR3 protein, without DNA. The table gives over 250,000 distinct CDR3 sequences; the top ten clones make up 4% to 5% of it. Sequenced material: blood T cells: a sorted CD56 or NKG2C T cell subset, CD4+ or CD8+ T cells, or bulk PBMC T cells (not recorded which). These receptors were collected from a woman aged 18 to 75 in good health. Both conserved end residues are part of each CDR3.

TRBJ2-5	TRBV10-3	CAISESGTEETQYF
TRBJ1-6	TRBV5-4	CASSVGTAYNSPLHF
TRBJ2-1	TRBV20-1	CSALGGRALHEQFF
TRBJ1-5	TRBV6-1	CASSATIWGYSNQPQHF
TRBJ2-3	TRBV20-1	CSAPGAYTDTQYF
TRBJ2-1	TRBV5-1	CASKGLAVLNEQFF
TRBJ1-3	TRBV20-1	CSARPGTFSSGNTIYF
TRBJ2-5	TRBV6-1	CASRINRDFAGETQYF
TRBJ2-3	TRBV7-6	CASSPQALGTDTQYF
TRBJ2-3	TRBV3-1	CASSQWVAASTDTQYF
TRBJ2-2	TRBV29-1	CSVGVQGTGELFF
TRBJ1-2	TRBV4-1	CASSRQGPSYGYTF
TRBJ1-1	TRBV7-2	CASSLELGIEAFF
TRBJ2-1	TRBV12-3/TRBV12-4	CASSFKGGRQFF
TRBJ2-2	TRBV5-1	CASSLVAGQNTGELFF
TRBJ2-3	TRBV5-1	CASSLAEGRRDTQYF
TRBJ1-1	TRBV6-1	CASSRQGWAETFF
TRBJ2-1	TRBV7-8	CASSLVTSGFSSYNEQFF
TRBJ1-2	TRBV4-1	CASSDRGPANYGYTF
TRBJ2-1	TRBV11-3	CASSLESYNEQFF
TRBJ1-5	TRBV20-1	CSARDIGEPEHF
TRBJ2-1	TRBV12-3/TRBV12-4	CASSLNTGFFDEQFF
TRBJ2-2	TRBV20-1	CSARGFRDMEPSNTGELFF
TRBJ1-1	TRBV11-1	CASSSTENTEAFF
TRBJ2-5	TRBV30	CAWDGLAGETQYF
TRBJ2-7	TRBV6-2/TRBV6-3	CASSDGTSDTDEQYF
TRBJ2-3	TRBV7-2	CASSLYILARDTQYF
TRBJ2-3	TRBV7-3	CASRLSPTDTQYF
TRBJ2-5	TRBV7-2	CASSLEGAPGETQYF
TRBJ1-1	TRBV23-1	CASPSSGTDTEAFF
TRBJ2-2	TRBV25-1	CASSVRTGLGTGELFF
TRBJ2-3	TRBV3-1	CASSLGGPRTDTQYF
TRBJ2-5	TRBV11-2	CASSTRGKLTQYF
TRBJ1-1	TRBV18	CASSPRADTEAFF
TRBJ2-3	TRBV12-3/TRBV12-4	CASHKGGGRARDTQYF
TRBJ2-3	TRBV11-1	CASSLGGGWSTDTQYF
TRBJ2-6	TRBV12-3/TRBV12-4	CASSISSGANVLTF
TRBJ1-4	TRBV6-1	CASSGSSGVALGKLFF
TRBJ2-5	TRBV12-3/TRBV12-4	CASKGRTRETQYF
TRBJ2-3	TRBV7-3	CASSRVPKTDTQYF
TRBJ2-1	TRBV12-3/TRBV12-4	CASSLTAEYNEQFF